In its sample, the clone carrying this T cell receptor (beta chain) was seen many times. Its target is not known. Germline V gene sequence: CDR1 MNHEY, CDR2 SVGAGI. This CDR3 spans 14 amino acids. V lost 1 base and J 4 bases, leaving 9 bases between the germline ends. TCRdb called the 5' RACE reads again in MiXCR, with one record for every CDR3 protein. Of some 120,000 distinct CDR3 sequences in the sample, approximately 8.4% are singletons; the top ten hold around 25%. These data come from a study of T cells after yellow fever vaccination. The overall study: Fractions containing few cells were prepared with SMART-Seq v4 Ultra Low Input. Points from the study as a whole: The secondary response was weaker, and its peak arrived faster, on day 5 versus 15.

The clonotype comes from a man aged 30 to 39 who received the YFV17D yellow fever vaccine. V gene TRBV6-5 combines with J gene TRBJ2-3; the D gene is possibly TRBD1 (5 bases). Source: CD8+ T cells sorted from PBMCs, taken 45 days after the yellow fever booster vaccination. The CDR3 loop is CASSYWQGSDTQYF. The CDR3 coding sequence is TGTGCCAGCAGTTACTGGCAGGGATCAGATACGCAGTATTTT.